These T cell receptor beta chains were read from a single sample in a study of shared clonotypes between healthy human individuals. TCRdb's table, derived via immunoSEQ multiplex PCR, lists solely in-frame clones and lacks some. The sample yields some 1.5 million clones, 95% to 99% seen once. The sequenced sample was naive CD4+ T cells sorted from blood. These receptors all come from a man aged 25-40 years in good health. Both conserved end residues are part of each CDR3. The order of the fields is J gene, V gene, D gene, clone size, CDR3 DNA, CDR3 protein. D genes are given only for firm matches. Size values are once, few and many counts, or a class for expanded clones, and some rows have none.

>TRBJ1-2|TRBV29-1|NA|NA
TGCAGCGTTCAGGCGGGGGGAAGCTATGGCTACACCTTC
CSVQAGGSYGYTF
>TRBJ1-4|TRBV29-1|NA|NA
TGCAGCGTTGAATTACCTAATGAAAAACTGTTTTTT
CSVELPNEKLFF
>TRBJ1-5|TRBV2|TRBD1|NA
TGTGCCAGCGGGGCCAGGGGGTTGCGGGGCAATCAGCCCCAGCATTTT
CASGARGLRGNQPQHF
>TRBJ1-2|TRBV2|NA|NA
TGTGCCAGCAGTGCACTCCGGGACGGATTTTATGGCTACACCTTC
CASSALRDGFYGYTF
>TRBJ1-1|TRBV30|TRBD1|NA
TGTGCCTGGGGACAGGGTTGGTACACTGAAGCTTTCTTT
CAWGQGWYTEAFF
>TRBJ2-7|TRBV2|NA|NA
TGTGCCAGCAGTCCTGGGACGGATTCCTACGAGCAGTACTTC
CASSPGTDSYEQYF
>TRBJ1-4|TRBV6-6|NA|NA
TGTGCCAGCGCCGCCGCCCAATCCGGGGATGAAAAACTGTTTTTT
CASAAAQSGDEKLFF
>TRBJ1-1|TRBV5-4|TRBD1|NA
TGTGCCAGCAGCTCGAGACAGGGGGAGACTGAAGCTTTCTTT
CASSSRQGETEAFF
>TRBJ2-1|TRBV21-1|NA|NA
TGTGCCAGCAGCCCCCAATTACTAGCGGGGGGGTACAATGAGCAGTTCTTC
CASSPQLLAGGYNEQFF
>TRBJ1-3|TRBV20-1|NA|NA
TGCAGTGCTACCCCCATATATTTT
CSATPIYF
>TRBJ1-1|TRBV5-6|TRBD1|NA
TGTGCCAGCAGCTTACAGGGGGCGATTGAAGCTTTCTTT
CASSLQGAIEAFF
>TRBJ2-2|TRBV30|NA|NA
TGTGCCTGGGGCCCCCAGGGGAGGGGGGAGCTGTTTTTT
CAWGPQGRGELFF
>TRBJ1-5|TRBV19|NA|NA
TGTGCCAGTAGTATGCGACAGATAAAGAATCAGCCCCAGCATTTT
CASSMRQIKNQPQHF
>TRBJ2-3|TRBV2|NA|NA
TGTGCCAGCAGTTGGACAGAAGTCACAGATACGCAGTATTTT
CASSWTEVTDTQYF
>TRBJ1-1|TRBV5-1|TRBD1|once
TGCGCCAGCAGCTTATCCGGGACAGTGAACACTGAAGCTTTCTTT
CASSLSGTVNTEAFF
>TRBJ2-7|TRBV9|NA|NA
TGTGCCAGCAGCGTAGCCGGGACGGCGTCCTACGAGCAGTACTTC
CASSVAGTASYEQYF
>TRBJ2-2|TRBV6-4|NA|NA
TGTGCCAGCAGTGACGGTACAAGGACCGGGGAGCTGTTTTTT
CASSDGTRTGELFF
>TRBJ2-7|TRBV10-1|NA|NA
TGCGCCAGCAGCCTTGACAGCTCCTACGAGCAGTACTTC
CASSLDSSYEQYF
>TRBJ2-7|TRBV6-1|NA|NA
TGTGCCAGCAGTGAATTGGGCGGCAGGGGTGAGCAGTACTTC
CASSELGGRGEQYF
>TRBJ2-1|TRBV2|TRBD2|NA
TGTGCCAGCAGAGAACTAGCGGGAGGAGGAAGTGGAGAGCAGTTCTTC
CASRELAGGGSGEQFF
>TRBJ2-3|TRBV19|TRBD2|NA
TGTGCCAGTAAGCGGGAGTCCGCCACAGATACGCAGTATTTT
CASKRESATDTQYF
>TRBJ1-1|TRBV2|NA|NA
TGTGCCAGCAGGCGTCCGACGGGGAACACTGAAGCTTTCTTT
CASRRPTGNTEAFF
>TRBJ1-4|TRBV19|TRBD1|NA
TGTGCCAGTAGTCCCGGAGACAGGGCTTGGGGTGAAAAACTGTTTTTT
CASSPGDRAWGEKLFF
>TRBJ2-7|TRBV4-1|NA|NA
TGCGCCAGCAGCTCAGGGGGGGGAGAGCAGTACTTC
CASSSGGGEQYF
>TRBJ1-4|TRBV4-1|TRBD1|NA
TGCGCCAGCAGCCACCGGGACAGGGGATTGGGGACTAATGAAAAACTGTTTTTT
CASSHRDRGLGTNEKLFF
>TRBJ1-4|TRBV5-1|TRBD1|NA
TGCGCCAGCAGCCTAAGGACAGGGGAACTCGAAAAACTGTTTTTT
CASSLRTGELEKLFF
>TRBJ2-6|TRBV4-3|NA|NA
TGCGCCAGCAGCCAAGGGTACTCTGGGGCCAACGTCCTGACTTTC
CASSQGYSGANVLTF
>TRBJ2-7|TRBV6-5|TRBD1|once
TGTGCCAGCAGTCCCAGGACAGGGCCCTCCGAGCAGTACTTC
CASSPRTGPSEQYF